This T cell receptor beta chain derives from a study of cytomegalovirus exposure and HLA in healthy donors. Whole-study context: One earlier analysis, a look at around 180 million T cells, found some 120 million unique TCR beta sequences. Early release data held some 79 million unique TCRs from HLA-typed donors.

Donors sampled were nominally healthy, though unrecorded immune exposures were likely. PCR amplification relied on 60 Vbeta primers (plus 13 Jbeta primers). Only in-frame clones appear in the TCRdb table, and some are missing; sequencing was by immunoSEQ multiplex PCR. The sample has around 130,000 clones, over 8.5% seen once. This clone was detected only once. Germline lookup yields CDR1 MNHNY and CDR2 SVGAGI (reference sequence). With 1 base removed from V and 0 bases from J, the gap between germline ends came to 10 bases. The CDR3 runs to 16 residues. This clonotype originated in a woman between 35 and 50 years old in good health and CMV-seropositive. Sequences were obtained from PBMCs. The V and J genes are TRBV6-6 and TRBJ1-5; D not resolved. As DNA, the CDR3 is TGTGCCAGCAGTTACTTAGCCTTACATAGCAATCAGCCCCAGCATTTT. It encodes CASSYLALHSNQPQHF.